This paragraph covers one T cell receptor (beta chain) sequence. What it binds is unknown. Germline CDR1 reads GTSNPN; CDR2 reads SVGIG (reference sequence). V dropped 3 bases and J dropped 3; count of bases not matched to a gene: 2. The CDR3 has 15 amino acids. This sample is drawn from a study of PD-L1 blockade in urothelial cancer. Study information: Males with bladder-origin urothelial cancer constituted twenty-five of 29 patients. As for prior chemotherapy regimens, patients had received 0 to 3. Study results and limitations: Below-median pretreatment blood TCR clonality was a predictor of better survival.

Every PCR got spiked synthetic TCR analog templates. Only in-frame clones appear in the TCRdb table, and some are missing; sequencing was by immunoSEQ multiplex PCR. The data contain about 24,000 clones, 70% to 90% of them singletons. Material: PBMCs, obtained around atezolizumab (anti-PD-L1) treatment. V and J are TRBV30 and TRBJ1-6, with 10 bases that match TRBD1. The TCR comes from a man between 45 and 60 years old with urothelial cancer. The CDR3, as DNA: TGTGCCTGGAGGACAGGGGGCTACTATAATTCACCCCTCCACTTT. It specifies CAWRTGGYYNSPLHF.